This T cell receptor beta chain derives from a study of blood T cell repertoires in COVID-19 (TCRdb year 2020). Broadly, across the study: Collaborator samples came from the United States, Italy and Spain and covered acute and convalescent phases of COVID-19. The sample metadata nearly always contained a de-identified subject ID, COVID-19 status, age in years and sex. A freely available public database, intended as a resource for researchers studying the immune response to SARS-CoV-2, is where the repertoires were released. The prospective study material was composed of cDNA or gDNA derived from T cells, B-cell-depleted T cells, or PBMCs. Where HLA class I and class II types were available, the types were taken from metadata supplied by the sample provider, not from assay-based typing. The dataset comprised deeply sampled blood TCRbeta repertoires from subjects exposed to, actively infected with, or recovered from COVID-19. The samples were drawn from the first 160 participants of the ongoing ImmuneRACE study and from about 1,200 subjects provided by 6 global collaborators.

TCRbeta CDR3 regions were amplified from genomic DNA using the immunoSEQ Assay, a bias-controlled multiplex PCR. In the paper's pipeline: The number of nucleated cells in each sample was estimated by amplification of reference gene primers within the assay. To quantify the absolute abundance of each unique TCRbeta CDR3 rearrangement, sequence reads were collapsed and filtered. For each sample, productive Simpson clonality was calculated by taking the square root of Simpson's diversity index across productive rearrangements. TCRdb provides this immuneACCESS table in a form limited to in-frame rearrangements. Some clones are lacking; in checked studies, under half of them reflect an unresolved V gene, and why the rest are absent is not known. Clonal size and the V and J genes are those of that table, whereas D and trimming came from the DNA. This sample is represented by about 150,000 clones; over 70% of them were singletons. In total, the top ten clones hold under 3.5% of the sample.

Via the germline V gene (reference sequence), CDR1 is LNHDA and CDR2 SQIVND. V and J are trimmed by 10 bases and 7 bases, and the gene matches miss 11 bases of the junction. Measured from the cysteine to the phenylalanine, the CDR3 is 15 residues long. Only CDR3 DNA is held: 45 bases, read in frame from base 1. This clone occurred a few times. The target of this receptor is not known. The sample holds no much larger clone one base away, and base qualities are not on file. The collaborating institutions used their own protocols to collect whole blood in K2EDTA tubes. For TCRbeta analysis, collaborators shipped samples as frozen whole blood, isolated PBMCs, or DNA extracted from either of those sample types. General findings and caveats noted by the study authors: How much clinical and demographic metadata was included differed by source and by participant, and the metadata was provided uncurated.

Material: peripheral blood. The chain is made from TRBV19 and TRBJ1-4; TRBD1 lines up with 11 middle nucleotides. The sequence was obtained from a woman aged 60-75 years with acute or convalescent COVID-19. CDR3 reads: CATRDRGTVGEKLFF. The sequenced DNA: TGTGCCACCAGGGACAGGGGGACTGTTGGTGAAAAACTGTTTTTT.